Below, 17 T cell receptor beta chains from the same sample are listed, as sequenced in a study of T cell responses to AZD1222 COVID-19 vaccine. Using immunoSEQ multiplex PCR, the repertoire was profiled, and TCRdb retains in-frame clones only, with some absent. The sample contains 120,000 or so clones, roughly 92% of which appear only once. The sample was peripheral blood, taken 28 days after the second AZD1222 dose. Source of these receptors: an adult who received the AZD1222 COVID-19 vaccine.

The chain couples TRBV19 to TRBJ1-2, with D maybe TRBD1 (6 bases). The V end was cut by 11 bases, the J end by 3 bases, with 19 bases between. Germline V gives CDR1 LNHDA, CDR2 SQIVND (reference sequence). The CDR3 has 14 residues. DNA for the CDR3: TGTGCCTCAAAACAGGGTTATAAAGACTATGGCTACACCTTC. This encodes CASKQGYKDYGYTF.

The chain combines TRBV18 with TRBJ1-2; 10 bases line up with TRBD1. This CDR3 region has 17 residues. Trimming took 2 bases from V and 4 from J; bases not matched to a gene: 10. Per germline, CDR1 KGHSH and CDR2 LQKENI. The CDR3: CASSPFGTGVIVYGYTF. The CDR3 bases are TGTGCCAGCTCACCATTTGGGACAGGGGTCATTGTCTATGGCTACACCTTC.

This chain uses TRBV5-1 with TRBJ2-5; D possibly corresponds to TRBD1 (6 bases). The ends were cut back, 1 base at V and 4 bases at J, with 11 bases in the middle. CDR3 length equals 14 residues. Germline CDR1 and CDR2: SGHRS and YFSETQ. The CDR3 loop reads CASSLTGWGETQYF. The CDR3 nucleotides read TGCGCCAGCAGCTTGACAGGGTGGGGAGAGACCCAGTACTTC.

The V and J genes are TRBV7-2 and TRBJ1-2; a weak D match, TRBD1 (6 bases). Trimming removed 5 bases from V and 4 bases from J, with 11 bases in between. Germline V gene data show CDR1 as SGHTA and CDR2 as FQGNSA. The CDR3 runs 13 residues. The CDR3 coding sequence is TGTGCCAGCAGCCACAGGGTTAGCTATGGCTACACCTTC. It specifies CASSHRVSYGYTF.

This clone has a handful of counts. The chain has TRBV11-3 and TRBJ2-1; D remains unclear. This CDR3 comprises 14 residues. The germline CDR1 and CDR2 sequences are SGHNT and YENEEA. V was pared by 1 base and J by 15 bases, with 19 bases between. In nucleotides, the CDR3 is TGTGCCAGCAGCTTAGGACTCTCCCGGGTCGAACTGTTCTTC. Translating gives CASSLGLSRVELFF.

The chain joins TRBV5-1 to TRBJ1-2; D remains ambiguous. Looked up from germline, CDR1 is SGHRS and CDR2 is YFSETQ. V lost 0 bases, J lost 7 bases, and 7 bases lay in between. The CDR3 runs 12 residues. DNA of the CDR3: TGCGCCAGCAGCTTGGGAGCCGGTGGCTACACCTTC. Protein sequence: CASSLGAGGYTF.

This clone was seen just once. This rearrangement joins TRBV6-6 to TRBJ1-5; D gene ambiguous. The CDR3 is 12 residues long. Trimming removed 6 bases at V and 7 bases at J, with 10 bases between. Germline assignment: CDR1 MNHNY and CDR2 SVGAGI (reference sequence). The CDR3 sequence is CASRVGEQPQHF. CDR3 nucleotides: TGTGCCAGCAGGGTGGGAGAGCAGCCCCAGCATTTT.

The chain links TRBV6-1 to TRBJ1-5, with D unresolved. V lost 1 base and J lost 7, with 11 bases in between. The CDR3 is 14 residues long. Germline CDR1 reads MNHNS; CDR2 reads SASEGT. This chain's CDR3 is CASSEGGYKQPQHF. DNA of the CDR3: TGTGCCAGCAGTGAAGGTGGGTATAAACAGCCCCAGCATTTT.

This clone occurred once. The chain combines TRBV10-1 with TRBJ1-1, with 7 bases fitting TRBD1. From germline, CDR1 is WNHNN and CDR2 SYGVQD (reference sequence). The CDR3 is made up of 15 amino acids. The ends lost 3 bases at V and 2 bases at J; junction bases unmatched: 6. This chain's CDR3 is CASSDGTEVNTEAFF. CDR3 DNA sequence: TGCGCCAGCAGTGACGGGACAGAAGTTAACACTGAAGCTTTCTTT.

This clone was seen just once. This chain's CDR3 is CASSKGLAGGGEQFF. CDR3 nucleotide sequence: TGTGCCAGTAGTAAAGGACTAGCGGGGGGAGGTGAGCAGTTCTTC. The chain is built from TRBV19 and TRBJ2-1; TRBD2 matches at 14 bases. The CDR3 extends over 15 amino acids. V shed 4 bases, J shed 9 bases, and the junction held 5 bases outside the gene matches. Germline CDR1 is LNHDA and CDR2 is SQIVND (reference sequence).

As DNA, the CDR3 is TGTGCCAGCAGCCCGTTAGCGCATACATTTAATGAAAAACTGTTTTTT. This translates into CASSPLAHTFNEKLFF. The chain links TRBV3-1 (or the pseudogene TRBV3-2) to TRBJ1-4; D is unresolved. Trimming took off 4 bases at V and 4 bases at J, with 16 bases between the two ends. The CDR3 contains 16 residues. Germline-derived CDR1 and CDR2 are LGHDT and YNNKEL (reference sequence).

The J gene is TRBJ1-4, the V gene TRBV4-2; D unclear. CDR1 and CDR2 from the germline V gene are LGHNA and YNFKEQ. The length of the CDR3 is 12 residues. V lost 0 bases and J 10 bases, leaving 6 bases between the germline ends. CDR3 sequence: CASSQDGVKLFF. CDR3 sequence (DNA): TGTGCCAGCAGCCAAGATGGGGTAAAACTGTTTTTT.

The chain links TRBV2 to TRBJ2-5; D call uncertain. V was trimmed by 5 bases and J by 3 bases, leaving 4 bases between them. Germline CDR1 reads SNHLY; CDR2 reads FYNNEI. The CDR3 extends over 11 amino acids. The CDR3 DNA is TGTGCCAGCAGTAAAGAAGAGACCCAGTACTTC. It encodes CASSKEETQYF.

The J gene is TRBJ1-1, the V gene TRBV29-1; 7 bases align to TRBD1. Per germline, CDR1 SQVTM and CDR2 ANQGSEA. The CDR3 is made up of 14 amino acids. The ends lost 7 bases at V and 2 bases at J; junction bases unmatched: 10. Here the CDR3 DNA reads TGCAGCGCGTATAACAGGGGTTTTAACACTGAAGCTTTCTTT. This sequence encodes CSAYNRGFNTEAFF.

The J gene is TRBJ1-1, the V gene TRBV11-2; maybe TRBD1 (6 bases). V gave up 5 bases and J gave up 0 bases, with 10 bases separating them. The CDR3 runs 14 residues. Germline V CDR1 and CDR2: SGHAT, FQNNGV. The DNA of the CDR3 is TGTGCCAGCAGCCGCGGACAGCTGAACACTGAAGCTTTCTTT. It codes for CASSRGQLNTEAFF.

The chain joins TRBV28 to TRBJ1-1; D is possibly TRBD1 (6 bases). The CDR3 covers 14 residues. CDR1 MDHEN and CDR2 SYDVKM come from the germline V gene. The ends were cut back, 2 bases at V and 7 bases at J, with 14 bases in the middle. The CDR3 nucleotides read TGTGCCAGCAGTTTAGTTGGACAGAAAATTGAAGCTTTCTTT. Translating it yields CASSLVGQKIEAFF.

This chain uses TRBV11-2 with TRBJ1-4; D is ambiguous. V was clipped by 5 bases and J by 0 bases, with 13 bases between them. From germline, CDR1 is SGHAT and CDR2 FQNNGV. The CDR3 consists of 16 residues. CDR3: CASSPRFRATNEKLFF. CDR3 coding DNA: TGTGCCAGCAGCCCAAGATTCCGGGCAACTAATGAAAAACTGTTTTTT. Looking up the rest from reference TRBV11-2 and TRBJ1-4 gives the full variable domain: EAGVAQSPRYKIIEKRQSVAFWCNPISGHATLYWYQQILGQGPKLLIQFQNNGVVDDSQLPKDRFSAERLKGVDSTLKIQPAKLEDSAVYLCASSPRFRATNEKLFFGSGTQLSVL.